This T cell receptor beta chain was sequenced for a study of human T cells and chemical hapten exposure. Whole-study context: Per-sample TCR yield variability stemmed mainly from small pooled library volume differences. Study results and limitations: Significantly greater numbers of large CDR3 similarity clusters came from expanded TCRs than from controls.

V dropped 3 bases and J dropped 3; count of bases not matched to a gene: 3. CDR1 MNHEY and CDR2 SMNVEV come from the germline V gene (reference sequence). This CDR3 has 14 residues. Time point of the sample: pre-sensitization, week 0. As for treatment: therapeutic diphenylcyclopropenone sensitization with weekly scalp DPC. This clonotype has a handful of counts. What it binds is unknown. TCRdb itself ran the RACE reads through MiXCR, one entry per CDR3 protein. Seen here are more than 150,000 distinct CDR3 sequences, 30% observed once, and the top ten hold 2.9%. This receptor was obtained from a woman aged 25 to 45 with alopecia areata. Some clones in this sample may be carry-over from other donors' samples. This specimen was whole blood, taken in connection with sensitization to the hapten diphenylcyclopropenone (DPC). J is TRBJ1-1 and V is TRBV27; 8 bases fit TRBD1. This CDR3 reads CASSFQGAYTEAFF. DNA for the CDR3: TGTGCCAGCAGTTTCCAGGGGGCTTACACTGAAGCTTTCTTT.